What follows are 17 T cell receptor beta chains derived from one specimen sequenced in a study of blood T cell repertoires in COVID-19. Data came from immunoSEQ multiplex PCR; TCRdb stores just in-frame clones and leaves some out. The sample lists 300,000 to 350,000 clones, about nine tenths occurring once. The sample comprised peripheral blood. These receptors originate from a young woman with COVID-19, enrolled during active disease.

The rearrangement uses TRBV19 and TRBJ1-1; no definite D call. This CDR3 is 14 amino acids long. Trimming left V 5 bases short and J 6 bases short, with 16 bases between. The germline gives CDR1 LNHDA, CDR2 SQIVND (reference sequence). The CDR3 sequence is CASSEESTYAEAFF. The CDR3 DNA is TGTGCCAGTAGTGAGGAGTCCACCTACGCTGAAGCTTTCTTT.

V gene TRBV5-1 combines with J gene TRBJ2-1; 7 nucleotides line up with TRBD1. CDR1 is SGHRS and CDR2 is YFSETQ in the germline V gene. The V and J ends lost 0 bases and 7 bases, in that order; junction bases with no gene match: 7. This CDR3 region has 15 residues. This CDR3 is CASSLEGSQGNEQFF. The CDR3 DNA is TGCGCCAGCAGCTTGGAAGGTTCACAGGGGAATGAGCAGTTCTTC.

This sequence joins TRBV24-1 and TRBJ2-2; 11 bases are a match to TRBD1. The CDR3 is 16 amino acids. The germline gives CDR1 KGHDR, CDR2 SFDVKD. With 9 bases clipped from V and 4 bases from J, the junction kept 9 bases outside the gene matches. The CDR3, as DNA: TGTGCCACCGGAAACCCGGGACAGGGGGGCACCGGGGAGCTGTTTTTT. Amino acid sequence: CATGNPGQGGTGELFF.

This chain connects TRBV5-1 to TRBJ1-4; a possible D gene is TRBD1 (6 bases). The V end was cut by 0 bases, the J end by 8 bases, with 14 bases between. Germline CDR1 is SGHRS and CDR2 is YFSETQ. The CDR3 contains 15 residues. CDR3 bases: TGCGCCAGCAGCTTGGAGGGAAGGGGGTACGAAAAACTGTTTTTT. Protein sequence: CASSLEGRGYEKLFF.

This clone was picked up one time. The chain combines TRBV6-6 with TRBJ2-2, with a tentative D call TRBD1 (6 bases). Germline-derived CDR1 and CDR2 are MNHNY and SVGAGI (reference sequence). Trimming stripped 8 bases from V and 5 bases from J, with 18 bases between. This CDR3 has 15 amino acids. CDR3 nucleotides: TGTGCCAGCTTGATGTCGGCAGGGGTTACCGGGGAGCTGTTTTTT. This sequence encodes CASLMSAGVTGELFF.

The V call is TRBV5-1, the J call TRBJ1-2, with 10 bases lining up with TRBD1. CDR1 and CDR2 (germline): SGHRS, YFSETQ. This CDR3 has 17 residues. The V gene end was trimmed by 0 bases and the J gene end by 6 bases; junction bases not matched to a gene: 11. The CDR3 coding sequence is TGCGCCAGCAGCTTGGTTTCCCGACAGGGGGCGCGGAATGGCTACACCTTC. This translates into CASSLVSRQGARNGYTF.

This chain joins TRBV12-3 or TRBV12-4 and TRBJ1-2, with 10 nucleotides matching TRBD1. J lost 6 bases, V lost 6 bases, and 4 bases had no gene match. The CDR3 extends over 13 amino acids. The CDR3 nucleotides are TGTGCCAGCAGCCGGGACAGGGGAAATGGCTACACCTTC. Its protein product is CASSRDRGNGYTF.

A few counts support this clone. The chain is built from TRBV11-2 and TRBJ1-4, with unresolved D. Germline loops: CDR1 SGHAT, CDR2 FQNNGV. The V gene lost 3 bases and the J gene lost 8 bases, with 10 bases spanning the gap. The CDR3 covers 13 residues. This chain's CDR3 is CASSFATGEKLFF. CDR3 nucleotide sequence: TGTGCCAGCAGCTTCGCTACCGGGGAAAAACTGTTTTTT.

The chain links TRBV11-2 to TRBJ2-2, with TRBD2 matching over 9 bases. Germline V lookup: CDR1 SGHAT, CDR2 FQNNGV. Unmatched junction bases numbered 12, after V lost 5 bases and J lost 5 bases. This CDR3 is built from 17 residues. This CDR3 is CASSQNSGSLGTGELFF. CDR3 in DNA: TGTGCCAGCAGCCAAAATAGCGGGAGCCTCGGAACCGGGGAGCTGTTTTTT.

The rearrangement links TRBV24-1 to TRBJ1-2; a possible D gene is TRBD1 (5 bases). The V gene lost 5 bases and the J gene lost 5 bases, with 14 bases spanning the gap. This CDR3 region has 14 residues. The germline CDR1 and CDR2 sequences are KGHDR and SFDVKD. The CDR3 loop is CATSGPTGVYGYTF. The CDR3 nucleotides are TGTGCCACCAGTGGTCCCACAGGAGTATATGGCTACACCTTC.

A few counts support this clone. V and J are TRBV10-2 and TRBJ1-5; D may be TRBD1 (6 bases). V was clipped by 5 bases and J by 5 bases, with 10 bases between them. The CDR3 is 13 residues long. Germline-derived CDR1 and CDR2 are WSHSY and SAAADI. The CDR3 is CASSWQGHQPQHF. For the CDR3, the DNA is TGCGCCAGCAGTTGGCAGGGGCATCAGCCCCAGCATTTT.

This chain joins TRBV19 and TRBJ2-1, with 8 bases matching TRBD2. CDR1 and CDR2 (germline): LNHDA, SQIVND (reference sequence). V shed 0 bases and J 2 bases; nucleotides not matched to a gene: 6. The CDR3 contains 17 residues. CDR3 loop: CASSIDRAGGAYNEQFF. In DNA form, the CDR3 reads TGTGCCAGTAGTATAGATCGGGCGGGGGGAGCCTACAATGAGCAGTTCTTC.

This clone was detected only once. The chain joins TRBV5-4 to TRBJ1-2; TRBD1 might be the D (5 bases). The CDR3 loop spans 12 amino acids. Germline CDR1 reads SGHNT; CDR2 reads YYREEE (reference sequence). V was cut by 4 bases and J by 3 bases, with 7 bases left in between. The CDR3 sequence is CASSRGDYGYTF. CDR3 sequence (DNA): TGTGCCAGCAGCCGGGGGGACTATGGCTACACCTTC.

This clone was seen once. V usage is TRBV28 and J usage is TRBJ2-5; D is perhaps TRBD1 (7 bases). The V end lost 3 bases, the J end lost 5 bases, and 28 bases lay between the germline ends. The CDR3 is 19 amino acids. CDR1 and CDR2 (germline): MDHEN, SYDVKM. The CDR3 region is CASSFPLRQGRRARETQYF. Written as DNA, the CDR3 is TGTGCCAGCAGTTTTCCTCTACGACAGGGAAGGAGGGCCCGGGAGACCCAGTACTTC.

In DNA, the CDR3 is TGTGCCATCAGTGACCAGGGAGGGGGGCTGGAGGTCCAGTACTTC. This encodes CAISDQGGGLEVQYF. V is TRBV10-3 and J is TRBJ2-5, with D maybe TRBD2 (7 bases). This CDR3 has 15 amino acids. Per germline, CDR1 ENHRY and CDR2 SYGVKD. V lost 3 bases, J lost 10 bases, and 21 bases lay in between.

This chain links TRBV7-6 with TRBJ2-1, with 7 bases that match TRBD1. From germline, CDR1 is SGHVS and CDR2 FNYEAQ. Losses at the gene ends were 7 bases for V and 0 bases for J; bases not matched to a gene: 9. The CDR3 sequence is 16 residues long. The CDR3 protein is CASTPEGGNSYNEQFF. The CDR3 bases are TGTGCCAGCACACCGGAAGGGGGCAACTCCTACAATGAGCAGTTCTTC.

The chain links TRBV6-5 to TRBJ2-2; D perhaps matches TRBD1 (5 bases). V was trimmed by 0 bases and J by 6 bases, leaving 11 bases between them. The CDR3 extends over 15 amino acids. Germline loops: CDR1 MNHEY, CDR2 SVGAGI. The CDR3: CASSYSMAGPGELFF. The DNA of the CDR3 is TGTGCCAGCAGTTACTCGATGGCAGGGCCCGGGGAGCTGTTTTTT.